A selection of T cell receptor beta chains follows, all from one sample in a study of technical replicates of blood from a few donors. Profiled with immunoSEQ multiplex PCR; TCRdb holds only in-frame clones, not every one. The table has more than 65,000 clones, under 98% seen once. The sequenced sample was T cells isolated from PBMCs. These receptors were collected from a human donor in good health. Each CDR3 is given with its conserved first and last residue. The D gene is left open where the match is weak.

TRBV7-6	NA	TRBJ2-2	TGTGCCAGCAGCTACGGCGGGACAGACTTATTTGGCACCGGGGAGCTGTTTTTT	CASSYGGTDLFGTGELFF
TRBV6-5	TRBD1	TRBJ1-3	TGTGCCAGCAGACCCGGGACAGGAGGTGGAAACACCATATATTTT	CASRPGTGGGNTIYF
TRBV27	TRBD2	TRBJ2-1	TGTGCCAGCAGTTTAGGACTAGTAACCTACAATGAGCAGTTCTTC	CASSLGLVTYNEQFF
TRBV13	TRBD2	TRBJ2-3	TGTGCCAGCAGCAATATAGGACTAGCGGGCGCTTCTAGCACAGATACGCAGTATTTT	CASSNIGLAGASSTDTQYF
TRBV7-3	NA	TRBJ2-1	TGTGCCAGCAGCTTCAGCGGAAGCTCCTACAATGAGCAGTTCTTC	CASSFSGSSYNEQFF
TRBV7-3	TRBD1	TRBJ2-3	TGTGCCAGCAGCGCGATGGACAGGGGAGGCACAGATACGCAGTATTTT	CASSAMDRGGTDTQYF
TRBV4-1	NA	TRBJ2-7	TGCGCCAGCAGCCAAGACCCTGCCAGCTCCTACGAGCAGTACTTC	CASSQDPASSYEQYF
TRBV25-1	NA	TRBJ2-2	TGTGCCAGCAGTGACTCGGGGAACACCGGGGAGCTGTTTTTT	CASSDSGNTGELFF
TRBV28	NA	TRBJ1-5	TGTGCCAGCACCCGGGGGGGTGTTAATCAGCCCCAGCATTTT	CASTRGGVNQPQHF
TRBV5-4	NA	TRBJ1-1	TGTGCCAGCAGCTTAAAGAGGGGGTGGAACACTGAAGCTTTCTTT	CASSLKRGWNTEAFF
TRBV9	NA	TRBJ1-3	TGTGCCAGCAGCGTGCGCTCCTCTGGAAACACCATATATTTT	CASSVRSSGNTIYF
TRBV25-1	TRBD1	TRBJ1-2	TGTGCCAGCACCCGGGACAGCTATGGCTACACCTTC	CASTRDSYGYTF
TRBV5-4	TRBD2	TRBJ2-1	TGTGCCAGCAGCTTGGCAGCGGGAGGGCCTATTGAGCAGTTCTTC	CASSLAAGGPIEQFF
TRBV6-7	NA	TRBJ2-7	TGTGCCAGCAGTTACTCGTCCAGGGAAACCTACGAGCAGTACTTC	CASSYSSRETYEQYF
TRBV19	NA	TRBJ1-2	TGTGCCAGTAGTATGGCGGACAGCGCTACTTATGGCTACACCTTC	CASSMADSATYGYTF
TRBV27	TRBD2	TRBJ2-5	TGTGCCAGCACCTTACTAGCGGGTAACCAAGAGACCCAGTACTTC	CASTLLAGNQETQYF
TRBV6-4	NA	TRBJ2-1	TGTGCCAGCAGTGAAGTTCTAGGGTCCCTCGCGGGGAATGAGCAGTTCTTC	CASSEVLGSLAGNEQFF
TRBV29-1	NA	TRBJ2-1	TGCAGCTCTCCCGCGTCCTACAATGAGCAGTTCTTC	CSSPASYNEQFF